Each of the 25 T cell receptor beta chains below was sequenced from the same sample in a study of molecular identifiers for immune sequencing clone quantification. One entry per CDR3 protein, called by TCRdb with MiXCR from the PCR reads. The table records approximately 630,000 distinct CDR3 sequences, less than 30% of them present only once. The sequenced sample consisted of naive CD8+ T cells from blood, with Jurkat cell RNA spiked in. The subset was: FACS-sorted CD8+CD4-CCR7+CD45RA+ naive T cells. These receptors all stem from a human donor in good health. Some libraries in this study had Jurkat cell RNA spiked in.

At least ten counts were recorded for this clonotype. The chain couples TRBV28 to TRBJ2-3; 7 bases align to TRBD2. The CDR3 sequence is 14 residues long. Germline V gene sequence: CDR1 MDHEN, CDR2 SYDVKM. J gave up 5 bases and V 3 bases, and 5 bases lay outside the gene matches. CDR3 residues: CASSFRAGIDTQYF. The CDR3 coding sequence is TGTGCCAGCAGTTTTCGAGCGGGGATAGATACGCAGTATTTT.

This clonotype has just one count. This CDR3 fails to terminate in the conserved phenylalanine or tryptophan, so it likely reflects a read error. The chain carries TRBV7-9 and TRBJ2-1; D not certain. The germline gives CDR1 SEHNR, CDR2 FQNEAQ (reference sequence). Trimming removed 5 bases from V and 3 bases from J, with 17 bases in between. The CDR3 extends over 16 amino acids. The CDR3 loop reads CASSLLERLDYNEQFL. CDR3 nucleotides: TGTGCCAGCAGCCTACTGGAACGCCTAGACTACAATGAGCAGTTCCTC.

This clonotype has a count of ten or more. The chain has TRBV4-3 and TRBJ1-2; D possibly corresponds to TRBD1 (5 bases). The ends were cut back, 0 bases at V and 0 bases at J, with 8 bases in the middle. The CDR3 is 15 amino acids. Germline CDR1 is LGHNA and CDR2 is YSLEER. The CDR3 protein is CASSQDLGANYGYTF. The CDR3 coding sequence is TGCGCCAGCAGCCAAGATCTGGGGGCTAACTATGGCTACACCTTC.

To note about this clonotype: This may stem from a read error, because a much larger clone lies one nucleotide away. CDR3: CSVQTEDSYGYTF. The CDR3 DNA reads as TGCAGCGTTCAGACAGAGGATAGCTATGGCTACACCTTC. The chain links TRBV29-1 to TRBJ1-2; tentatively, D is TRBD1 (5 bases). Per the germline V gene, CDR1 is SQVTM and CDR2 is ANQGSEA. V lost 5 bases to trimming and J lost 4 bases, with 14 bases between them. The CDR3 extends over 13 amino acids.

The chain employs TRBV6-2 or TRBV6-3 and TRBJ2-5; D may correspond to TRBD1 or TRBD2 (5 bases each). Germline CDR1 MNHEY, CDR2 SVGEGT. The ends were cut back, 5 bases at V and 4 bases at J, with 20 bases in the middle. This CDR3 is 16 amino acids long. CDR3 amino acids: CASSASTPGRGETQYF. The DNA of the CDR3 is TGTGCCAGCAGTGCCTCAACCCCGGGACGGGGAGAGACCCAGTACTTC.

This clonotype occurred many times. The V and J genes are TRBV2 and TRBJ2-3; TRBD2 agrees at 8 bases. CDR1 and CDR2 from the germline V gene are SNHLY and FYNNEI. The CDR3 length is 15 residues. V was clipped by 10 bases and J by 2 bases; unmatched bases: 11. CDR3 DNA: TGTGCCACCCGTAAACTAGCGGCTCTCACAGATACGCAGTATTTT. It is translated as CATRKLAALTDTQYF.

The chain's CDR3 is CASSSTKGSNYGYTF. CDR3 coding DNA: TGTGCCAGCAGCTCTACTAAGGGATCTAACTATGGCTACACCTTC. The chain uses TRBV7-9 and TRBJ1-2; D is ambiguous. CDR3 length: 15 residues. V lost 4 bases and J 0 bases, leaving 12 bases between the germline ends. Looked up from germline, CDR1 is SEHNR and CDR2 is FQNEAQ (reference sequence).

As regards this clonotype: This may arise from a read error, as a much more abundant clone is one base away. The chain joins TRBV9 to TRBJ2-2; D call uncertain. CDR1 is SGDLS and CDR2 is YYNGEE in the germline V gene. The CDR3 contains 13 residues. The DNA for the CDR3 is TGTGCCAGCAGCTGGTCTTACACCGTGGAGCTGTTTTTT. Translation gives CASSWSYTVELFF.

The rearrangement joins TRBV27 to TRBJ2-1; no definite D call. Germline assignment: CDR1 MNHEY and CDR2 SMNVEV (reference sequence). The ends were cut back, 5 bases at V and 2 bases at J, with 16 bases in the middle. The CDR3 runs 16 residues. Here the CDR3 DNA reads TGTGCCAGCAGTCCCCTTCGGACCGTGACCTACAATGAGCAGTTCTTC. Encoded protein: CASSPLRTVTYNEQFF.

As for this clonotype: This may come from a read error, since a much larger clone is one base off. The chain uses TRBV6-5 and TRBJ1-1; 9 bases map to TRBD1. The CDR3 extends over 14 amino acids. Germline loops: CDR1 MNHEY, CDR2 SVGAGI. In DNA form, the CDR3 reads TGTTCCAGCAGGCCGGGACAGGGTAGCACTGAAGCTTTCTTT. This codes for CSSRPGQGSTEAFF.

The chain couples TRBV11-2 to TRBJ2-3; tentatively, D is TRBD1 (6 bases). Between the trimmed V and J ends, which lost 2 bases and 2 bases, there was a span of 20 bases. The germline V gene has CDR1 SGHAT and CDR2 FQNNGV. The CDR3 has 18 residues. The CDR3 loop reads CASSLISRAGAITDTQYF. The CDR3, as DNA: TGTGCCAGCAGCTTAATAAGCAGGGCAGGGGCAATCACAGATACGCAGTATTTT.

This clonotype was detected ten times or more. The J gene is TRBJ1-5, the V gene TRBV2; TRBD1 agrees at 8 bases. The ends lost 7 bases at V and 1 base at J; junction bases unmatched: 9. CDR1 is SNHLY and CDR2 is FYNNEI in the germline V gene. The CDR3 length is 16 residues. In DNA, the CDR3 is TGTGCCAGCACCCATCGGGGACAGGACAGCAATCAGCCCCAGCATTTT. This sequence encodes CASTHRGQDSNQPQHF. Combining the CDR3 with reference TRBV2 and TRBJ1-5 gives the whole variable domain EPEVTQTPSHQVTQMGQEVILRCVPISNHLYFYWYRQILGQKVEFLVSFYNNEISEKSEIFDDQFSVERPDGSNFTLKIRSTKLEDSAMYFCASTHRGQDSNQPQHFGDGTRLSIL.

This clonotype has ten or more counts. The chain uses TRBV30 and TRBJ2-1; 8 bases agree with TRBD1. Germline-derived CDR1 and CDR2 are GTSNPN and SVGIG (reference sequence). V shed 5 bases, J shed 9 bases, and the junction held 9 bases outside the gene matches. This CDR3 has 13 residues. The DNA of the CDR3 is TGTGCCTGGGAGGCAGGGGGCTACGGTGAGCAGTTCTTC. Amino acids: CAWEAGGYGEQFF. The whole variable domain, filled in from reference TRBV30 and TRBJ2-1, reads SQTIHQWPATLVQPVGSPLSLECTVEGTSNPNLYWYRQAAGRGLQLLFYSVGIGQISSEVPQNLSASRPQDRQFILSSKKLLLSDSGFYLCAWEAGGYGEQFFGPGTRLTVL.

This clonotype has at least ten counts. The chain links TRBV7-9 to TRBJ1-1; D not certain. The CDR3 extends over 15 amino acids. Germline V gives CDR1 SEHNR, CDR2 FQNEAQ (reference sequence). Trimming cost V 1 base and J 2 bases, with 11 bases left between them. This CDR3 reads CASSLVGSLNTEAFF. Here the CDR3 DNA reads TGTGCCAGCAGCTTAGTTGGCAGCCTCAACACTGAAGCTTTCTTT.

Concerning this clonotype: Possible read error: a much larger clone is one base away. This chain joins TRBV6-6 and TRBJ2-1; D may correspond to TRBD1 or TRBD2 (5 bases each). The germline gives CDR1 MNHNY, CDR2 SVGAGI (reference sequence). CDR3 size: 14 residues. CDR3 residues: CASSYSSMEGERFF. The CDR3 DNA reads as TGTGCCAGCAGTTACTCGAGTATGGAAGGGGAGCGGTTCTTC.

The J gene is TRBJ1-5, the V gene TRBV19, with a possible D match to TRBD1 (6 bases). From germline, CDR1 is LNHDA and CDR2 SQIVND (reference sequence). V was clipped by 0 bases and J by 7 bases, with 19 bases between them. The CDR3 length is 17 residues. For the CDR3, the DNA is TGTGCCAGTAGTATAGATGGATGGCCAGGGGCCGGGCAGCCCCAGCATTTT. Translating it yields CASSIDGWPGAGQPQHF.

V and J are TRBV19 and TRBJ1-5, with a tentative D call TRBD1 (6 bases). V lost 3 bases to trimming and J lost 3 bases, with 15 bases between them. Germline V CDR1 and CDR2: LNHDA, SQIVND (reference sequence). The CDR3 is 16 residues long. The DNA for the CDR3 is TGTGCCAGTAGTATTGGGTTAGGGGGAGCCAATCAGCCCCAGCATTTT. It codes for CASSIGLGGANQPQHF.

The chain has TRBV27 and TRBJ2-1; D is perhaps TRBD1 (5 bases). The germline V gene has CDR1 MNHEY and CDR2 SMNVEV (reference sequence). This CDR3 comprises 14 residues. V lost 6 bases to trimming and J lost 0 bases, with 9 bases between them. The chain's CDR3 is CASREQGSYNEQFF. In DNA form, the CDR3 reads TGTGCCAGCAGGGAGCAGGGCTCCTACAATGAGCAGTTCTTC.

This clonotype has a count of ten or more. This chain links TRBV3-1 with TRBJ2-2, with D unclear. The CDR3 is 12 amino acids. From germline, CDR1 is LGHDT and CDR2 YNNKEL (reference sequence). With 0 bases removed from V and 7 bases from J, the gap between germline ends came to 3 bases. In DNA, the CDR3 is TGTGCCAGCAGCCAAGAGGGCGGGGAGCTGTTTTTT. Protein sequence: CASSQEGGELFF.

This clonotype was found many times. This rearrangement joins TRBV28 to TRBJ2-5; no clear D gene. Germline V CDR1 and CDR2: MDHEN, SYDVKM. The V end lost 3 bases, the J end lost 3 bases, and 14 bases lay between the germline ends. This CDR3 is built from 15 residues. In DNA, the CDR3 is TGTGCCAGCAGTTTTAGTGGGAAACTCGAAGAGACCCAGTACTTC. Protein: CASSFSGKLEETQYF. The variable domain in full, with the rest retrieved from reference TRBV28 and TRBJ2-5, is DVKVTQSSRYLVKRTGEKVFLECVQDMDHENMFWYRQDPGLGLRLIYFSYDVKMKEKGDIPEGYSVSREKKERFSLILESASTNQTSMYLCASSFSGKLEETQYFGPGTRLLVL.

In this sample, this clonotype turned up many times. V gene TRBV12-3 or TRBV12-4 combines with J gene TRBJ2-4; TRBD1 might be the D (5 bases). CDR3 length: 14 amino acids. With 4 bases removed from V and 0 bases from J, the gap between germline ends came to 7 bases. The chain's CDR3 is CASSSGLAKNIQYF. CDR3 coding DNA: TGTGCCAGCAGTTCAGGGCTAGCCAAAAACATTCAGTACTTC.

Only a few counts were recorded for this clonotype. The chain combines TRBV7-9 with TRBJ2-1; the D gene is possibly TRBD1 (5 bases). The CDR3 has 15 residues. Germline V CDR1 and CDR2: SEHNR, FQNEAQ (reference sequence). Deletions cut 1 base from V and 7 bases from J, with 14 bases between. The CDR3 loop is CASSLVSGFLNEQFF. The CDR3 DNA reads TGTGCCAGCAGCTTAGTGTCAGGGTTCCTAAATGAGCAGTTCTTC.

This clonotype was counted ten times or more. V and J are TRBV11-2 and TRBJ2-7; D is unresolved. Trimming took 1 base from V and 1 from J, leaving 8 bases between them. CDR1 and CDR2 from the germline V gene are SGHAT and FQNNGV. There are 14 residues in the CDR3. The CDR3 sequence is CASSLVPPSYEQYF. In nucleotides, the CDR3 is TGTGCCAGCAGCTTAGTGCCACCGTCCTACGAGCAGTACTTC.

The chain has TRBV20-1 and TRBJ1-2; no reliable D call. Germline CDR1 is DFQATT and CDR2 is SNEGSKA (reference sequence). Trimming left V 0 bases short and J 10 bases short, with 15 bases between. The CDR3 is made up of 13 amino acids. The CDR3 nucleotides are TGCAGTGCTAGAGATCTTATAGGCCCGGACTACACCTTC. Its translation: CSARDLIGPDYTF.

This clonotype was observed many times. The chain couples TRBV19 to TRBJ2-2; D ambiguous. This CDR3 is 15 amino acids long. V was cut by 6 bases and J by 1 base, with 12 bases left in between. CDR1 and CDR2 (germline): LNHDA, SQIVND (reference sequence). The CDR3 spells CASSLQDENTGELFF. The DNA for the CDR3 is TGTGCCAGTAGCCTCCAGGACGAGAACACCGGGGAGCTGTTTTTT.